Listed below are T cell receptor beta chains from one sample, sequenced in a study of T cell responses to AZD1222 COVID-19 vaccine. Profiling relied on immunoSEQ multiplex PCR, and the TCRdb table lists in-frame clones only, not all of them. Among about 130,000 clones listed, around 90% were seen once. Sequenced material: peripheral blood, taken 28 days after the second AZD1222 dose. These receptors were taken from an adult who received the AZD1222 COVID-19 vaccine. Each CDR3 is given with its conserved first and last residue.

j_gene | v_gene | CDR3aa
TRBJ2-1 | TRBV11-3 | CASSLDRGGRGNNEQFF
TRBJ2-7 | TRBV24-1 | CATSNSGITNEQYF
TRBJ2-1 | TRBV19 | CASSPRDRDNEQFF
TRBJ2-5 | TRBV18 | CASSGSSGGESGETQYF
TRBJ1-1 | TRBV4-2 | CASSARGQGVADTEAFF
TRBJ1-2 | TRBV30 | CACQGQGDGYTF
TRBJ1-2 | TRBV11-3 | CASSKGRSYGYTF
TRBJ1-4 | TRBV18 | CASSPLGSTNEKLFF
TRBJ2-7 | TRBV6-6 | CASSYSGVTYEQYF
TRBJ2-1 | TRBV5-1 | CASSFLAGGTNEQFF
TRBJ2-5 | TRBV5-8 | CASSSGSGQGARRGRETQYF
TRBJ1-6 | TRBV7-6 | CASSLAEDGSLHF
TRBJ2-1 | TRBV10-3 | CAISESGLGLSGRVFGEQFF
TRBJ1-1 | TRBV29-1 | CSVAFRTGGKAEAFF
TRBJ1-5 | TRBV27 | CASRPGRVSNQPQHF
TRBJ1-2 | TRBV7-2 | CASSLARDGYTF
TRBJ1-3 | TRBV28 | CASSPINSGNTIYF
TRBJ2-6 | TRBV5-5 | CASTGGDVIGANVLTF
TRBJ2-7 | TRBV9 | CASSVKGQGVGEQYF
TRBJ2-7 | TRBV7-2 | CASSLRQRYEQYF
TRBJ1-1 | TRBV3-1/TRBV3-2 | CASSLTGAGAFF
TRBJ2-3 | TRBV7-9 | CASSLGQGQVPTDTQYF
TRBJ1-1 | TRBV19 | CASSTGTHTEAFF
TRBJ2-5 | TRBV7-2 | CASSLEGIRETQYF
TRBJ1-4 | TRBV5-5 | CASTLGHPGEKLFF
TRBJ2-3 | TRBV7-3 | CASSLLAGVADTQYF
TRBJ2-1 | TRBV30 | CAWSLWGVPREQFF
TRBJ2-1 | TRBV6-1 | CASSEPPSGGHNEQFF
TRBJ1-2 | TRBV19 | CASSSRLGVGENYGYTF
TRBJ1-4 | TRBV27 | CASSLSGEKLFF
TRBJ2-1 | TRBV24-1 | CATSDLGVGGQFF
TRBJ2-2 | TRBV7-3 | CASSLTPTGELFF
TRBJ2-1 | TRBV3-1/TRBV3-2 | CASRVASDLYNEQFF
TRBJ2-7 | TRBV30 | CAWSVRSGGTYEQYF
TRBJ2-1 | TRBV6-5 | CASISPGILNEQFF
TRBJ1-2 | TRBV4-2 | CASSPTVNYGYTF
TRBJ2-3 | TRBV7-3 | CASSLIGADTQYF
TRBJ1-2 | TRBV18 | CASSLDKYGYTF
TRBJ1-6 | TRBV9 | CASSDPGYIGNSPLHF
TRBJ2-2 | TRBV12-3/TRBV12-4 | CASSWWTGELFF